This T cell receptor (beta chain) was captured by sequencing in a study of T cell responses to AZD1222 COVID-19 vaccine. Trimming took 4 bases from V and 4 from J; bases not matched to a gene: 10. CDR1 is SGHRS and CDR2 is YFSETQ in the germline V gene. The CDR3 covers 16 residues. Assay used: immunoSEQ multiplex PCR; TCRdb lists only in-frame clones, some missing. The sample yields roughly 140,000 clones, 91% seen once. The sequence was collected from an adult in good health. The source material was peripheral blood, sampled on day 0 of AZD1222 vaccination. The genes are TRBV5-1 and TRBJ2-2; 7 nucleotides match TRBD2. CDR3: CASSAYAGVVTGELFF. CDR3 bases: TGCGCCAGCAGCGCCTATGCGGGAGTGGTCACCGGGGAGCTGTTTTTT.